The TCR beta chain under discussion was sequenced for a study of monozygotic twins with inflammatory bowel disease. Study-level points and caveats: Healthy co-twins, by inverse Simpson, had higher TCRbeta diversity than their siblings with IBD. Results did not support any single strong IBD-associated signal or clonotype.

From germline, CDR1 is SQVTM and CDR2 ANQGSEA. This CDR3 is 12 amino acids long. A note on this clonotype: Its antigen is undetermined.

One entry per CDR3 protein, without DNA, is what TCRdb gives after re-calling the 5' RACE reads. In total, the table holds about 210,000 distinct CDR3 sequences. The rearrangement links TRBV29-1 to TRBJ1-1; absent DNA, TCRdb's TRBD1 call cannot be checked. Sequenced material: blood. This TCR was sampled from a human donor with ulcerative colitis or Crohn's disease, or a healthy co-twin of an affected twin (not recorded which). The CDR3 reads CSVVSGRTEAFF.